A selection of T cell receptor beta chains follows, all from one sample in a study of graft-versus-host responses after intestinal transplantation. What these receptors recognize is not known. Profiling relied on immunoSEQ multiplex PCR, and the TCRdb table lists in-frame clones only, not all of them. Among 90,000 to 150,000 clones listed, approximately 95% were seen once. Sequencing used unstimulated CD8+ T cells sorted from spleen or lymph node cells, obtained before intestinal transplant. The receptor source for this set is a human donor who received an intestinal transplant. CDR3s include the opening cysteine and the closing phenylalanine or tryptophan. A D gene is named only where the DNA matches it firmly. The size entry is marked missing in some rows and otherwise reads once, few, many or a size class.

j_call v_call clone_size d_call cdr3_nt cdr3_aa
TRBJ1-2 TRBV7-9 . . TGTGCCAGCAGCTTTGGTGCCCAGAAGTATGGCTACACCTTC CASSFGAQKYGYTF
TRBJ2-2 TRBV7-9 . . TGTGCCAGCAGCTTAACCAATAGCGGCCTCGCCGGGGAGCTGTTTTTT CASSLTNSGLAGELFF
TRBJ2-7 TRBV6-6 few TRBD2 TGTGCCAGCAGTATGACTAGCGGGACTATCTACGAGCAGTACTTC CASSMTSGTIYEQYF
TRBJ2-7 TRBV18 . TRBD2 TGTGCCAGCTCCGCGGGGGACTACGAGCAGTACTTC CASSAGDYEQYF
TRBJ1-2 TRBV6-6 . . TGTGCCAGCAGTTACTCGACGGCAGTGTATGGCTACACCTTC CASSYSTAVYGYTF
TRBJ2-7 TRBV19 . TRBD2 TGTGCCAGTAGTCCGGATTTAGCGGGGTCCTACGAGCAGTACTTC CASSPDLAGSYEQYF
TRBJ2-7 TRBV27 . . TGTGCCAGCAGCTGGGACCAGACCTACGAGCAGTACTTC CASSWDQTYEQYF
TRBJ1-5 TRBV6-1 . TRBD1 TGTGCCAGCAGTCCCGAGACAGGGAGATTACAGCCCCAGCATTTT CASSPETGRLQPQHF
TRBJ2-7 TRBV27 . . TGTGCCAGCAGTTTAAAGACAGGCTCCTACGAGCAGTACTTC CASSLKTGSYEQYF
TRBJ2-4 TRBV6-6 . TRBD1 TGTGCCAGCATCGGACAGGGAAACATTCAGTACTTC CASIGQGNIQYF
TRBJ2-4 TRBV10-3 . . TGTGCCATCAGTGAGTCTAAAATACTACCCGTAGCCAAAAACATTCAGTACTTC CAISESKILPVAKNIQYF
TRBJ2-7 TRBV28 . . TGTGCCAGCAGTAATTTAGGCAGTGGGTCCTACGAGCAGTACTTC CASSNLGSGSYEQYF
TRBJ2-7 TRBV28 . . TGTGCCAGCAGTTCACTGGTGGGAGACTCCTATTCCTACGAGCAGTACTTC CASSSLVGDSYSYEQYF
TRBJ2-1 TRBV27 . . TGTGCCAGCAGTTTCGGAGCAAATGAGCAGTTCTTC CASSFGANEQFF
TRBJ2-1 TRBV7-3 . TRBD2 TGTGCCAGCAGCTTGCTGGGACTAGCGGGTAGCAGGGAACCCTCCAATGAGCAGTTCTTC CASSLLGLAGSREPSNEQFF
TRBJ2-3 TRBV4-2 . TRBD2 TGTGCCAGCAGCCAAGCGACTAGCGGGAGCACAGATACGCAGTATTTT CASSQATSGSTDTQYF